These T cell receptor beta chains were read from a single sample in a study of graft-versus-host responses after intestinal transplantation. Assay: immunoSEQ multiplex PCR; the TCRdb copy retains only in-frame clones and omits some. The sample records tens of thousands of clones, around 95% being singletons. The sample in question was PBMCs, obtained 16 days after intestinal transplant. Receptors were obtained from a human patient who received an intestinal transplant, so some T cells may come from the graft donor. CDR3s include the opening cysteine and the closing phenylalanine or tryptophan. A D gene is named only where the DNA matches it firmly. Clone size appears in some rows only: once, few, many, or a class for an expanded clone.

CDR3nt: TGCGCCAGCAGCTTGGGACCGGGGGCCGTGGGGGAGACCCAGTACTTC
CDR3aa: CASSLGPGAVGETQYF
abundance: .
d_gene: .
j_gene: TRBJ2-5
v_gene: TRBV5-1

CDR3nt: TGCAGCGCCGGGACAGAGCATTACGAGCAGTACTTC
CDR3aa: CSAGTEHYEQYF
abundance: .
d_gene: TRBD1
j_gene: TRBJ2-7
v_gene: TRBV29-1

CDR3nt: TGTGCCAGCAGTTACTCTCAAGATACGCAGTATTTT
CDR3aa: CASSYSQDTQYF
abundance: .
d_gene: .
j_gene: TRBJ2-3
v_gene: TRBV6-5

CDR3nt: TGTGCCAGCAGTTACTCCCATAGGAGCTACGAGCAGTACTTC
CDR3aa: CASSYSHRSYEQYF
abundance: .
d_gene: .
j_gene: TRBJ2-7
v_gene: TRBV6-6

CDR3nt: TGCGCCAGCAGCTTATACAGGGGTTTAGTTACCGGGGAGCTGTTTTTT
CDR3aa: CASSLYRGLVTGELFF
abundance: .
d_gene: TRBD1
j_gene: TRBJ2-2
v_gene: TRBV5-1

CDR3nt: TGTGCCGGCAGCCCCACGCGACAGGGCGAGCAGTACTTC
CDR3aa: CAGSPTRQGEQYF
abundance: .
d_gene: TRBD1
j_gene: TRBJ2-7
v_gene: TRBV5-5

CDR3nt: TGTGCCAGTAGTATGAGCCGCAGCTTGAACACTGAAGCTTTCTTT
CDR3aa: CASSMSRSLNTEAFF
abundance: .
d_gene: .
j_gene: TRBJ1-1
v_gene: TRBV19

CDR3nt: TGTGCCAGCAGCTTGAAGGGAGGCCCCCCCAATCAGCCCCAGCATTTT
CDR3aa: CASSLKGGPPNQPQHF
abundance: few
d_gene: .
j_gene: TRBJ1-5
v_gene: TRBV7-4

CDR3nt: TGTGCCAGCACCGTAGCGGGAAAAGAGACCCAGTACTTC
CDR3aa: CASTVAGKETQYF
abundance: once
d_gene: TRBD2
j_gene: TRBJ2-5
v_gene: TRBV5-4

CDR3nt: TGTGCCAGCAGTTGGGCAGGTAACAATGAGCAGTTCTTC
CDR3aa: CASSWAGNNEQFF
abundance: .
d_gene: .
j_gene: TRBJ2-1
v_gene: TRBV28

CDR3nt: TGTGCCAGCAGCCTGGGGACAGGGATCATTAACTATGGCTACACCTTC
CDR3aa: CASSLGTGIINYGYTF
abundance: .
d_gene: TRBD1
j_gene: TRBJ1-2
v_gene: TRBV28

CDR3nt: TGTGCCAGCAGCTTGGGGACCTACGAGCAGTACTTC
CDR3aa: CASSLGTYEQYF
abundance: .
d_gene: .
j_gene: TRBJ2-7
v_gene: TRBV5-4

CDR3nt: TGTGCCAGCAGCGTCGCGTTCTCTGGAAACACCATATATTTT
CDR3aa: CASSVAFSGNTIYF
abundance: .
d_gene: .
j_gene: TRBJ1-3
v_gene: TRBV9

CDR3nt: TGTGCCAGTAGGACCTTTAGCAATCAGCCCCAGCATTTT
CDR3aa: CASRTFSNQPQHF
abundance: .
d_gene: .
j_gene: TRBJ1-5
v_gene: TRBV19

CDR3nt: TGTGCCACCAGCAGAGATTTCTGGACTAGCGGGAGGGAGAATGAGCAGTTCTTC
CDR3aa: CATSRDFWTSGRENEQFF
abundance: once
d_gene: TRBD2
j_gene: TRBJ2-1
v_gene: TRBV15

CDR3nt: TGTGCCAGCAGTGAGGGGACATGGGGGAACTATGGCTACACCTTC
CDR3aa: CASSEGTWGNYGYTF
abundance: .
d_gene: .
j_gene: TRBJ1-2
v_gene: TRBV2